These 20 T cell receptor beta chains originate from one sample sequenced in a study of T cells in Graves' hyperthyroidism and ophthalmopathy. Regions amplified from RNA transcripts were the TCR beta CDR3 regions. The study used the HTBI primer set for a first-round RT-PCR of the TCR CDR3. TCRdb fed the multiplex PCR reads into MiXCR, producing one record per CDR3 protein. In the table there are over 300,000 distinct CDR3 sequences, about 14% of which are singletons. The sample consisted of blood. The receptors derive from a woman in her fifties or sixties with Graves' hyperthyroidism.

CDR3 DNA: TGTGCCAGCAGCCTCGGGGGGCAGGGCCTGGCCTATGGCTACACCTTC. Protein product: CASSLGGQGLAYGYTF. This chain links TRBV9 with TRBJ1-2, with D possibly TRBD1 on 6 matching bases. Germline CDR1 is SGDLS and CDR2 is YYNGEE. The CDR3 covers 16 residues. Trimming took off 4 bases at V and 4 bases at J, with 20 bases between the two ends. The full variable domain, with the rest looked up from reference TRBV9 and TRBJ1-2, is DSGVTQTPKHLITATGQRVTLRCSPRSGDLSVYWYQQSLDQGLQFLIQYYNGEERAKGNILERFSAQQFPDLHSELNLSSLELGDSALYFCASSLGGQGLAYGYTFGSGTRLTVV.

This clonotype was counted ten times or more. The rearrangement links TRBV5-5 to TRBJ2-3; TRBD2 matches 8 bases. The CDR3 extends over 15 amino acids. Unmatched junction bases numbered 7, after V lost 6 bases and J lost 1 base. The germline gives CDR1 SGHKS, CDR2 YYEKEE (reference sequence). CDR3 region: CASNGAGAGTDTQYF. CDR3 bases: TGTGCCAGCAACGGAGCGGGAGCCGGCACAGATACGCAGTATTTT.

A remark on this clonotype: This may be a read error, as it is one base from a much larger clone. The CDR3, as DNA: TGCAGTGCTAGAGGTTCGGGAGGGCCCTCCGAGCAGTACTTC. Its translation is CSARGSGGPSEQYF. The chain has TRBV20-1 and TRBJ2-7, with TRBD2 matching 8 bases. J gave up 6 bases and V 1 base, and 8 bases lay outside the gene matches. CDR1 and CDR2 (germline): DFQATT, SNEGSKA (reference sequence). This CDR3 region has 14 residues.

In this sample, this clonotype turned up many times. The chain has TRBV27 and TRBJ2-7; D uncertain. This CDR3 is 12 amino acids long. The V end lost 6 bases, the J end lost 6 bases, and 12 bases lay between the germline ends. Germline values: CDR1 MNHEY, CDR2 SMNVEV (reference sequence). The CDR3: CASSQPSSEQYF. In DNA form, the CDR3 reads TGTGCCAGCAGCCAGCCATCGAGCGAGCAGTACTTC.

This clonotype was detected many times. This rearrangement joins TRBV5-1 to TRBJ2-3, with TRBD1 identical over 12 bases. With V trimmed by 4 bases and J by 0 bases, 3 bases remained unmatched. CDR1 is SGHRS, CDR2 YFSETQ, per germline. There are 16 residues in the CDR3. CDR3 sequence reads: CASSPGQGASTDTQYF. In DNA, the CDR3 is TGCGCCAGCAGCCCGGGACAGGGGGCTAGCACAGATACGCAGTATTTT.

This clonotype showed up many times. The chain joins TRBV2 to TRBJ2-1; possible D gene TRBD1, 8 bases. This CDR3 is built from 13 residues. Germline-derived CDR1 and CDR2 are SNHLY and FYNNEI. V lost 6 bases and J lost 12, with 18 bases in between. The CDR3 spells CASSGQGGGGQFF. CDR3 DNA: TGTGCCAGCAGCGGACAGGGCGGCGGGGGGCAGTTCTTC.

The gene calls are TRBV19 and TRBJ2-1; tentative D call: TRBD1 (6 bases). The CDR3 spans 16 residues. The germline gives CDR1 LNHDA, CDR2 SQIVND (reference sequence). Trimming took off 8 bases at V and 8 bases at J, with 25 bases between the two ends. In DNA form, the CDR3 reads TGTGCCAGTTTTTACAGGGATAGTCTTCTGATCGATGAGCAGTTCTTC. This translates into CASFYRDSLLIDEQFF.

This clonotype was detected ten times or more. The chain joins TRBV6-5 to TRBJ2-7; D is unresolved. This CDR3 has 15 residues. V was trimmed by 0 bases and J by 7 bases, leaving 16 bases between them. Germline-derived CDR1 and CDR2 are MNHEY and SVGAGI. CDR3 bases: TGTGCCAGCAGTTACTCGAGTTTTGGTCCTACGGAGCAGTACTTC. Translating it yields CASSYSSFGPTEQYF.

The sample holds many counts of this clonotype. This rearrangement joins TRBV18 to TRBJ2-6; D gene uncertain. Deletions cut 0 bases from V and 0 bases from J, with 3 bases between. Germline V CDR1 and CDR2: KGHSH, LQKENI. This CDR3 region has 15 residues. CDR3 in DNA: TGTGCCAGCTCACCACCCCACTCTGGGGCCAACGTCCTGACTTTC. Residues: CASSPPHSGANVLTF. The full variable domain, in which reference TRBV18 and TRBJ2-6 provide the parts outside the CDR3, is NAGVMQNPRHLVRRRGQEARLRCSPMKGHSHVYWYRQLPEEGLKFMVYLQKENIIDESGMPKERFSAEFPKEGPSILRIQQVVRGDSAAYFCASSPPHSGANVLTFGAGSRLTVL.

The CDR3 loop reads CSVTGGDTDTQYF. As DNA, the CDR3 is TGCAGCGTAACAGGGGGGGACACAGATACGCAGTATTTT. J is TRBJ2-3 and V is TRBV29-1, with a weak D call TRBD1 (8 bases). V dropped 6 bases and J dropped 2 bases, with 12 bases sitting between them. CDR3 length: 13 residues. In germline, CDR1 is SQVTM, CDR2 ANQGSEA.

This clonotype was recorded many times. The V call is TRBV6-2 or TRBV6-3, the J call TRBJ1-4; D unclear. The germline gives CDR1 MNHEY, CDR2 SVGEGT. This CDR3 is built from 14 residues. Trimming pared 4 bases from V and 5 bases from J, leaving 11 bases between. The CDR3 DNA reads TGTGCCAGCAGTTCGGAGTACGGGAATGAAAAACTGTTTTTT. It translates to CASSSEYGNEKLFF.

The chain links TRBV10-3 to TRBJ2-3, with 9 bases matching TRBD1. The CDR3 is 14 amino acids. The germline V gene encodes CDR1 ENHRY and CDR2 SYGVKD. V trimming: 4 bases; J trimming: 3 bases; junction bases outside the gene matches: 2. This CDR3 is CAISGGTGTDTQYF. DNA for the CDR3: TGTGCCATCAGTGGGGGGACAGGGACAGATACGCAGTATTTT.

The rearrangement uses TRBV4-1 and TRBJ2-4, with 9 nucleotides matching TRBD1. Germline-derived CDR1 and CDR2 are MGHRA and YSYEKL. Trimming at V came to 1 base and at J to 7 bases, leaving 8 bases not matched to a gene. The CDR3 loop spans 16 amino acids. CDR3 nucleotide sequence: TGCGCCAGCAGCCAAGCTCGGACAGGGGAGTGGAACATTCAGTACTTC. Encoded protein: CASSQARTGEWNIQYF.

CDR3 region: CAGLAVDTQYF. The CDR3 region has the DNA TGCGCCGGACTAGCGGTAGATACGCAGTATTTT. The chain uses TRBV29-1 and TRBJ2-3; the match to TRBD2 covers 10 bases. The germline V gene has CDR1 SQVTM and CDR2 ANQGSEA. The CDR3 has 11 amino acids.

This clonotype was seen many times. V gene TRBV20-1 combines with J gene TRBJ2-7; TRBD2 matches at 7 bases. This CDR3 comprises 13 residues. CDR1 is DFQATT, CDR2 SNEGSKA, per germline (reference sequence). V was clipped by 3 bases and J by 0 bases; unmatched bases: 2. The CDR3 coding sequence is TGCAGTGCTAGGGGGACTAACTCCTACGAGCAGTACTTC. It translates to CSARGTNSYEQYF.

The chain has TRBV2 and TRBJ1-3; the D gene is possibly TRBD1 (5 bases). Germline CDR1 and CDR2: SNHLY and FYNNEI. This CDR3 spans 15 amino acids. V was pared by 2 bases and J by 2 bases, with 10 bases between. The CDR3 DNA follows: TGTGCCAGCAGTGAAATGGGGGGGGCTGGAAACACCATATATTTT. Protein product: CASSEMGGAGNTIYF.

This clonotype was observed a few times. This rearrangement joins TRBV19 to TRBJ2-1; D may be TRBD1 (5 bases). The CDR3 sequence is 15 residues long. Trimming took off 0 bases at V and 0 bases at J, with 6 bases between the two ends. Germline CDR1 and CDR2: LNHDA and SQIVND (reference sequence). In DNA form, the CDR3 reads TGTGCCAGTAGTATAGACAGGGACTCCTACAATGAGCAGTTCTTC. Protein product: CASSIDRDSYNEQFF. Full variable domain (remainder filled in from reference TRBV19 and TRBJ2-1): DGGITQSPKYLFRKEGQNVTLSCEQNLNHDAMYWYRQDPGQGLRLIYYSQIVNDFQKGDIAEGYSVSREKKESFPLTVTSAQKNPTAFYLCASSIDRDSYNEQFFGPGTRLTVL.

A note on this clonotype: A clone one base away is much larger, so this may be a read error. The genes are TRBV6-2 or TRBV6-3 and TRBJ2-1, with 9 bases fitting TRBD2. CDR1 is MNHEY, CDR2 SVGEGT, per germline. The CDR3 length is 16 residues. In DNA, the CDR3 is TGCACCACCTCCCCCCTACCTAGCGGGGTCTACAATGAGCAGTTCTTC. Protein product: CTTSPLPSGVYNEQFF.

This clonotype was detected ten times or more. This chain uses TRBV5-1 with TRBJ1-2; tentative D call: TRBD1 (5 bases). Germline V gene lookup returns CDR1 SGHRS and CDR2 YFSETQ. V was pared by 0 bases and J by 4 bases, with 10 bases between. The CDR3 extends over 14 amino acids. CDR3 nucleotides: TGCGCCAGCAGCTTGGCCCAGGGCGGCTATGGCTACACCTTC. Amino acids: CASSLAQGGYGYTF.

The chain has TRBV7-9 and TRBJ2-3; 15 bases are a match to TRBD2. CDR1 and CDR2 (germline): SEHNR, FQNEAQ (reference sequence). The junction had 10 bases not matched to a gene; V was cut back by 7 bases and J by 2 bases. This CDR3 has 18 residues. Written as DNA, the CDR3 is TGTGCCAGCACCCCAGGACTAGCGGGAGGGAGGTCCACAGATACGCAGTATTTT. Translation gives CASTPGLAGGRSTDTQYF.